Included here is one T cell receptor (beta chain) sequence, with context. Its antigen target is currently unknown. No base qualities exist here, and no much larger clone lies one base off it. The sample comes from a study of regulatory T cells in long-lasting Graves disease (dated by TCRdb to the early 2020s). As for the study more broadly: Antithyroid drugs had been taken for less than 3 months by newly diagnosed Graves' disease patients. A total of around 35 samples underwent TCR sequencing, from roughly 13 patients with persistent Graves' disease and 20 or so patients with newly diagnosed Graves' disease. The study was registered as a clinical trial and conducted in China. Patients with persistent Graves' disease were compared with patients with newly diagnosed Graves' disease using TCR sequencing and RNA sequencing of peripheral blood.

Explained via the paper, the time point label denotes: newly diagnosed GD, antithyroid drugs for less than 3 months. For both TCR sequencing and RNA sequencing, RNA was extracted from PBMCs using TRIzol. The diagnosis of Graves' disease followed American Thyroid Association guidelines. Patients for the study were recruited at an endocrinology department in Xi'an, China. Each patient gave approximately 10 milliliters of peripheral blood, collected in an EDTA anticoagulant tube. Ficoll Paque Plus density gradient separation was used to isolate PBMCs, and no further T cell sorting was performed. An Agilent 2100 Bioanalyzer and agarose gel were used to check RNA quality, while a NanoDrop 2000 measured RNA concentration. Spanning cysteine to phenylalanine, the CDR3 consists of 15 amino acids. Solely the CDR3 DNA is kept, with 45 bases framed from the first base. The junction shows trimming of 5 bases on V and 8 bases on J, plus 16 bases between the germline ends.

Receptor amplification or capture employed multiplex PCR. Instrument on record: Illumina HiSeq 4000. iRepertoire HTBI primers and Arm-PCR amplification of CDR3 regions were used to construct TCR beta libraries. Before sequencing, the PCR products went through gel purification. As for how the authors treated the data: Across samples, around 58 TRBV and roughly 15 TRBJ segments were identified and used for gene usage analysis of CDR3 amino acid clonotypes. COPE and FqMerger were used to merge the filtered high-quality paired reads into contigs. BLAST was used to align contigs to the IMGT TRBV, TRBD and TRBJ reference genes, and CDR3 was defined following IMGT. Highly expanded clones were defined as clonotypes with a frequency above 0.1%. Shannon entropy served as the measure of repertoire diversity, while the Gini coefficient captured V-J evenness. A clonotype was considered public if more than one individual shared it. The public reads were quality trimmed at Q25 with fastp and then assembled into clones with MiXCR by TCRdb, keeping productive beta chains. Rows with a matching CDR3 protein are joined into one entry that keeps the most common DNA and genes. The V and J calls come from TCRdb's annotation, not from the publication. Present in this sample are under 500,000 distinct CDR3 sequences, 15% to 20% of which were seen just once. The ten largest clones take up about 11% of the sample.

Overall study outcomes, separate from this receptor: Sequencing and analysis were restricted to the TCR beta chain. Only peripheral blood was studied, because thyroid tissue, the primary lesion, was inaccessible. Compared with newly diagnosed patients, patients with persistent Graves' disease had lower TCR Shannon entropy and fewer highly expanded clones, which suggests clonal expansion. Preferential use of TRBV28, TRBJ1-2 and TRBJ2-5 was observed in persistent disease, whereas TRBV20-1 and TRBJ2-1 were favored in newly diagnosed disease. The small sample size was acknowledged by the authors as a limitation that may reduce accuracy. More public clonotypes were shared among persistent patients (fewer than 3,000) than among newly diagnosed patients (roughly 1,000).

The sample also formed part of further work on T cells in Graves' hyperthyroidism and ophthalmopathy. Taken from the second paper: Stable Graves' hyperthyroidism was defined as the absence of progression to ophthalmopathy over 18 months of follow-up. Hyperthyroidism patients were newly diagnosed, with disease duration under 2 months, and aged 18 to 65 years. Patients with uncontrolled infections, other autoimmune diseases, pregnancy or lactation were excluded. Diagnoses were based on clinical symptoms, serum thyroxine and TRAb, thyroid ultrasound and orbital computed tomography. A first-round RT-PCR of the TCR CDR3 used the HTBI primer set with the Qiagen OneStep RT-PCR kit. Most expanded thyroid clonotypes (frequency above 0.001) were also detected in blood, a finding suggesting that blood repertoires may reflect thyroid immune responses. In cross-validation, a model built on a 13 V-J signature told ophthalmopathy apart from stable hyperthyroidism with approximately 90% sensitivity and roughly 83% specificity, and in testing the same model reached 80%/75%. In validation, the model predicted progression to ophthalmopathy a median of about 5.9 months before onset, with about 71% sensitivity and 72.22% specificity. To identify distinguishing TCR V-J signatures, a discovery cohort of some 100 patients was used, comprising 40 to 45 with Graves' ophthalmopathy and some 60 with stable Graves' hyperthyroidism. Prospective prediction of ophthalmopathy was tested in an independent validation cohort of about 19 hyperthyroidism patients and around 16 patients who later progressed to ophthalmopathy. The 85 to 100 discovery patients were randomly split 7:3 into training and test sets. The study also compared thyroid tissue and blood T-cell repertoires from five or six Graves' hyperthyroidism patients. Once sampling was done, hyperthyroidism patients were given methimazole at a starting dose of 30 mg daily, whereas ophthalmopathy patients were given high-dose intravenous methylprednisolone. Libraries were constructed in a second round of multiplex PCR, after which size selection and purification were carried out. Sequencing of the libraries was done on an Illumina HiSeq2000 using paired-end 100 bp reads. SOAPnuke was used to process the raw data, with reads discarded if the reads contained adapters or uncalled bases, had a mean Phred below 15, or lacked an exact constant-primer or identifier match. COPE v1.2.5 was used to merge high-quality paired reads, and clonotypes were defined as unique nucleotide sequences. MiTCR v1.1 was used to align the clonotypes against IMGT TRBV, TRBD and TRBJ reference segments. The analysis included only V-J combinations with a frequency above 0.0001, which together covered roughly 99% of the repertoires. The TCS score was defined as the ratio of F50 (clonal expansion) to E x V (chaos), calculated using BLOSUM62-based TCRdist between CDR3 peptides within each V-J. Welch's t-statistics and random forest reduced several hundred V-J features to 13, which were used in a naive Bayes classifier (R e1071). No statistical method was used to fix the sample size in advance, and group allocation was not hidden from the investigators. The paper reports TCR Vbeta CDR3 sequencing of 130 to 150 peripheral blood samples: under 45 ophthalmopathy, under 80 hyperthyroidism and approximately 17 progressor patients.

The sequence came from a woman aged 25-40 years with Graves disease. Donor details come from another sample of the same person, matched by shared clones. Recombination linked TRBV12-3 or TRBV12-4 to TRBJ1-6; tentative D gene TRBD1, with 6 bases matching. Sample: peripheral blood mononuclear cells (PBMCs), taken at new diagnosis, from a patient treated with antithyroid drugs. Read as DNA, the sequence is TGTGCCAGCAGTCCCTCACAGGGTCGGGATTCACCCCTCCACTTT. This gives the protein CASSPSQGRDSPLHF.